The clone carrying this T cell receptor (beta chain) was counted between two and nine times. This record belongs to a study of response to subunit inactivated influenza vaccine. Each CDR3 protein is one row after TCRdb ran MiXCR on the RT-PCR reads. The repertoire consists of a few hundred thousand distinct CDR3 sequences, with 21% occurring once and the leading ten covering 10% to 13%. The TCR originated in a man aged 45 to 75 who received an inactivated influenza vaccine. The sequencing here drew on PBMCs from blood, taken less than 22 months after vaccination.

CDR3 loop: CASRDSSGAGELFF. DNA of the CDR3: TGTGCCAGCAGGGACAGCAGCGGGGCTGGGGAGCTGTTTTTT. This chain joins TRBV7-2 and TRBJ2-2; tentatively, D is TRBD2 (7 bases). Germline lookup yields CDR1 SGHTA and CDR2 FQGNSA. V was cut by 6 bases and J by 8 bases, with 16 bases left in between. This CDR3 comprises 14 residues.